This T cell receptor beta chain was captured in a study of T-cell memory formation after mild COVID-19. CDR3 length: 16 amino acids. V gave up 5 bases and J gave up 0 bases, with 14 bases separating them. MiXCR, applied by TCRdb to the 5' RACE reads, yields one record per CDR3 protein. The repertoire holds a few hundred thousand distinct CDR3 sequences, with around 27% as singletons. The rearrangement uses TRBV12-3 or TRBV12-4 and TRBJ1-5, with a possible D match to TRBD1 (5 bases). What was sequenced was PBMCs or a T cell subset sorted from them (not recorded which). This receptor was taken from an adult woman who had mild COVID-19 (a few samples of this study predate the infection). Cell type and time point are not known. The CDR3 reads CASSAQGPPSNQPQHF. In DNA, the CDR3 is TGTGCCAGCAGTGCCCAGGGTCCTCCTAGCAATCAGCCCCAGCATTTT.